What follows are 23 T cell receptor beta chains derived from one specimen sequenced in a study of human versus mouse CDR3 diversity and MHC coevolution. The protocol was immunoSEQ multiplex PCR, while the TCRdb copy is restricted to in-frame clones and leaves out a portion. This table has roughly 81,000 clones, over 85% appearing once. Sequencing used naive CD4+ T cells from blood. The subset was: CD45RO-negative CD62L-positive naive CD4 T cells. The source of these receptors is a person between 25 and 69 years old in good health.

In its sample, this clone was seen once. This chain uses TRBV11-3 with TRBJ2-2; 8 nucleotides line up with TRBD2. The CDR3 covers 14 residues. Germline CDR1 SGHNT, CDR2 YENEEA. V shed 8 bases, J shed 5 bases, and the junction held 7 bases outside the gene matches. The CDR3 DNA is TGTGCCAGCCAGGCGGGAGGTTGGACCGGGGAGCTGTTTTTT. This codes for CASQAGGWTGELFF.

V is TRBV2 and J is TRBJ2-1, with D tentatively TRBD2 (5 bases). The ends were cut back, 10 bases at V and 2 bases at J, with 12 bases in the middle. This CDR3 has 13 residues. CDR1 and CDR2 (germline): SNHLY, FYNNEI. The CDR3 spells CATTRYPYNEQFF. The CDR3 DNA follows: TGTGCCACCACTAGGTACCCCTACAATGAGCAGTTCTTC.

The genes are TRBV7-2 and TRBJ2-3; 7 bases are shared with TRBD1. Germline V gene lookup returns CDR1 SGHTA and CDR2 FQGNSA. The length of the CDR3 is 18 residues. Trimming removed 8 bases from V and 0 bases from J; junction bases left unmatched: 17. The CDR3 DNA sequence: TGTGCCAGCCTAGACAGGGCGGCCGGGCCCTTCAGCACAGATACGCAGTATTTT. Amino acid sequence: CASLDRAAGPFSTDTQYF.

Here the CDR3 reads CASSRISTNEKLFF. CDR3 DNA: TGTGCCAGCAGCAGGATTTCAACTAATGAAAAACTGTTTTTT. This sequence joins TRBV25-1 and TRBJ1-4; D not certain. Germline V CDR1 and CDR2: MGHDK, SYGVNS. Deletions cut 6 bases from V and 0 bases from J, with 8 bases between. The CDR3 consists of 14 residues. Full variable domain (remainder filled in from reference TRBV25-1 and TRBJ1-4): EADIYQTPRYLVIGTGKKITLECSQTMGHDKMYWYQQDPGMELHLIHYSYGVNSTEKGDLSSESTVSRIRTEHFPLTLESARPSHTSQYLCASSRISTNEKLFFGSGTQLSVL.

The chain has TRBV7-2 and TRBJ2-5; D is ambiguous. The CDR3 totals 14 residues. V dropped 2 bases and J dropped 1 base, with 8 bases sitting between them. Germline assignment: CDR1 SGHTA and CDR2 FQGNSA. The CDR3 sequence is CASSLIRIQETQYF. CDR3 nucleotides: TGTGCCAGCAGCTTAATTCGTATCCAAGAGACCCAGTACTTC.

The chain joins TRBV6-5 to TRBJ1-1; the match to TRBD1 covers 7 bases. The CDR3 is made up of 16 amino acids. J lost 3 bases, V lost 0 bases, and 7 bases had no gene match. Per the germline V gene, CDR1 is MNHEY and CDR2 is SVGAGI. Written as DNA, the CDR3 is TGTGCCAGCAGTTACTCGAAGGGGACAGCTCACACTGAAGCTTTCTTT. Translation: CASSYSKGTAHTEAFF.

The gene calls are TRBV7-2 and TRBJ1-4, with a weak D call TRBD1 (5 bases). The germline V gene encodes CDR1 SGHTA and CDR2 FQGNSA. The V end was cut by 5 bases, the J end by 2 bases, with 12 bases between. This CDR3 is 15 amino acids long. CDR3 sequence (DNA): TGTGCCAGCAGCCGCGGGGCAGCTACTAATGAAAAACTGTTTTTT. It translates to CASSRGAATNEKLFF.

The chain uses TRBV6-1 and TRBJ2-7; possible D gene TRBD1, 7 bases. CDR1 is MNHNS, CDR2 SASEGT, per germline. This CDR3 region has 13 residues. The germline V and J ends were trimmed by 9 bases and 3 bases, with 15 bases remaining between them. In DNA form, the CDR3 reads TGTGCCAGTACCCACAGGGGAGGCTACGAGCAGTACTTC. Amino acid sequence: CASTHRGGYEQYF.

The chain joins TRBV5-1 to TRBJ1-1, with a weak D call TRBD1 (6 bases). The CDR3 spans 13 residues. The germline gives CDR1 SGHRS, CDR2 YFSETQ. V was trimmed by 8 bases and J by 1 base, leaving 12 bases between them. The CDR3, as DNA: TGCGCCAGTACTCTACAGGGGAACACTGAAGCTTTCTTT. This translates into CASTLQGNTEAFF.

The chain recombines TRBV9 with TRBJ2-1; 13 nucleotides line up with TRBD2. The length of the CDR3 is 18 residues. Germline CDR1 and CDR2: SGDLS and YYNGEE. The trim removed 0 bases at V and 2 bases at J, leaving 5 bases unmatched. DNA of the CDR3: TGTGCCAGCAGCGTAGACGTACTAGCGGGAGGGCCCTACAATGAGCAGTTCTTC. Translating it yields CASSVDVLAGGPYNEQFF. Based on the CDR3 plus reference TRBV9 and TRBJ2-1, the full variable domain is DSGVTQTPKHLITATGQRVTLRCSPRSGDLSVYWYQQSLDQGLQFLIQYYNGEERAKGNILERFSAQQFPDLHSELNLSSLELGDSALYFCASSVDVLAGGPYNEQFFGPGTRLTVL.

The chain links TRBV7-2 to TRBJ2-5; 8 bases align to TRBD2. The last part of the DNA fits TRBJ2-7 better; the J call may be wrong. Germline CDR1 and CDR2: SGHTA and FQGNSA. This CDR3 is 14 amino acids long. CDR3 sequence (DNA): TGTGCCAGCAGCCCGCGGGGGGCCCGGGTCGAGCAGTACTTC. It codes for CASSPRGARVEQYF.

Worth noting for this clone: Its ends do not fully match the called genes, so a read error is possible. This chain links TRBV2 with TRBJ1-2; TRBD1 aligns across 7 bases. This CDR3 spans 13 amino acids. Germline values: CDR1 SNHLY, CDR2 FYNNEI. For the CDR3, the DNA is TGTGCCAGCACCACGGGGACAGTAGACGAGTATCTCTTC. This translates into CASTTGTVDEYLF.

The chain carries TRBV15 and TRBJ2-1, with 7 bases that match TRBD2. The germline CDR1 and CDR2 sequences are LNHNV and YYDKDF (reference sequence). The V gene end was trimmed by 0 bases and the J gene end by 9 bases; junction bases not matched to a gene: 11. The CDR3 length is 16 residues. For the CDR3, the DNA is TGTGCCACCAGCAGAGATACCTTGGGGGGGGAGAGTGAGCAGTTCTTC. This sequence encodes CATSRDTLGGESEQFF.

The J gene is TRBJ1-2, the V gene TRBV25-1, with 9 bases that match TRBD1. Per the germline V gene, CDR1 is MGHDK and CDR2 is SYGVNS. The CDR3 spans 15 residues. Trimming cost V 2 bases and J 6 bases; bases outside gene matches: 7. The CDR3 loop is CASSERTGVVNGYTF. The CDR3 nucleotides read TGTGCCAGCAGTGAACGGACAGGGGTGGTTAATGGCTACACCTTC.

The chain employs TRBV7-2 and TRBJ2-2, with 7 bases lining up with TRBD1. This CDR3 is 16 amino acids long. The V segment lost 4 bases and the J segment 3 bases; nucleotides outside the gene matches: 8. CDR1 SGHTA and CDR2 FQGNSA come from the germline V gene. The CDR3 DNA reads as TGTGCCAGCAGCTCCTACAGGGGCACAGACACCGGGGAGCTGTTTTTT. Its translation: CASSSYRGTDTGELFF.

The V and J genes are TRBV18 and TRBJ1-2; 9 bases match TRBD1. Losses at the gene ends were 4 bases for V and 3 bases for J; bases not matched to a gene: 9. This CDR3 contains 16 residues. In germline, CDR1 is KGHSH, CDR2 LQKENI. The CDR3: CASSLPDRGIDYGYTF. CDR3 bases: TGTGCCAGCTCACTGCCGGACAGGGGAATTGACTATGGCTACACCTTC.

The CDR3 reads CASSPDDQPQHF. The CDR3 DNA follows: TGTGCCAGCAGCCCAGATGATCAGCCCCAGCATTTT. V gene TRBV2 combines with J gene TRBJ1-5; D not resolved. V was cut by 6 bases and J by 5 bases, with 8 bases left in between. Germline V CDR1 and CDR2: SNHLY, FYNNEI. The CDR3 runs 12 residues.

The V gene is TRBV5-1, the J gene TRBJ2-5, with D possibly TRBD2 on 7 matching bases. CDR1 is SGHRS, CDR2 YFSETQ, per germline. The CDR3 runs to 13 residues. V was shortened by 5 bases and J by 4 bases, with 12 bases between the two germline ends. CDR3 amino acids: CASSKGGGETQYF. CDR3 nucleotide sequence: TGCGCCAGCAGTAAAGGGGGGGGAGAGACCCAGTACTTC.

V gene TRBV7-3 combines with J gene TRBJ2-3; 10 nucleotides line up with TRBD2. Germline V gene data show CDR1 as SGHTA and CDR2 as FQGTGA. The CDR3 is 16 residues long. J gave up 9 bases and V 4 bases, and 13 bases lay outside the gene matches. CDR3 in amino acids: CASSSLSSGGLSTQYF. CDR3 DNA: TGTGCCAGCAGCTCCCTGAGTAGCGGGGGGCTCTCGACGCAGTATTTT.

The V gene is TRBV4-3, the J gene TRBJ2-7; possibly TRBD2 for D (7 bases). The CDR3 contains 18 residues. Germline V lookup: CDR1 LGHNA, CDR2 YSLEER. V lost 0 bases and J lost 5, with 23 bases in between. The DNA of the CDR3 is TGCGCCAGCAGCCAAGATTTTAGGGGGGGACTCCCACCCAACGAGCAGTACTTC. Protein: CASSQDFRGGLPPNEQYF.

The J gene is TRBJ1-1, the V gene TRBV9; weak D call: TRBD1 (5 bases). CDR1 is SGDLS and CDR2 is YYNGEE in the germline V gene. The CDR3 is 14 amino acids. Trimming left V 3 bases short and J 2 bases short, with 11 bases between. In nucleotides, the CDR3 is TGTGCCAGCAGCGGAGCAGGGCTAAACACTGAAGCTTTCTTT. Translation gives CASSGAGLNTEAFF.

The chain is built from TRBV27 and TRBJ1-1, with 7 bases that match TRBD1. This CDR3 is built from 15 residues. The ends lost 5 bases at V and 4 bases at J; junction bases unmatched: 10. Germline CDR1 and CDR2: MNHEY and SMNVEV (reference sequence). The CDR3 DNA reads TGTGCCAGCAGTCGCAATTACAGGGGCGGCACTGAAGCTTTCTTT. As protein: CASSRNYRGGTEAFF.

The CDR3 coding sequence is TGTGCCTGGCATACAGGAGCTACTAACTATGGCTACACCTTC. It encodes CAWHTGATNYGYTF. The rearrangement links TRBV30 to TRBJ1-2; a possible D gene is TRBD1 (5 bases). V lost 5 bases and J 0 bases, leaving 13 bases between the germline ends. Per germline, CDR1 GTSNPN and CDR2 SVGIG (reference sequence). The CDR3 is 14 amino acids.